One and the same sample provided the 16 T cell receptor beta chains below, sequenced in a study of tumor and adjacent non-tumor tissue in lung cancer (dated by TCRdb to the late 2010s). RNA was isolated from bulk unsorted tissue, and RNA quality was assessed with a NanoDrop ND-1000 and an Agilent 2100. The method was multiplex PCR. Sequencing took place on an Illumina HiSeq 2500. TCRbeta libraries were constructed through three rounds of nested PCR with primers (Table S4) according to protocols adapted from ARM-PCR. TCRdb reanalyzed the raw reads on its own, using fastp at Q25 for trimming and MiXCR for clone calling, and kept in-frame beta chains. Duplicate CDR3 protein sequences are folded into a single record with the most common DNA and genes. Across this sample there are fewer than 130,000 distinct CDR3 sequences, with approximately 84% seen only once. Under 25% of the sample rests with the top ten.

The sequencing sample was made of lung tumor tissue. The receptors come from a man between 65 and 79 years old with non-small cell lung cancer.

The chain employs TRBV6-6 and TRBJ2-1; tentative D call: TRBD2 (5 bases). Trimming removed 8 bases at V and 6 bases at J, with 20 bases between. CDR1 and CDR2 (germline): MNHNY, SVGAGI (reference sequence). The CDR3 covers 15 residues. The CDR3 region is CASDSISPGSNEQFF. The CDR3 DNA reads as TGTGCCAGCGACTCAATATCGCCGGGAAGCAATGAGCAGTTCTTC.

On this clonotype itself: An end of the junction differs from the germline gene, which may be a read error. The DNA of the CDR3 is TGTGCCGGCAGCTTCGGGGGAAACACTATATATTTT. Translated: CAGSFGGNTIYF. V gene TRBV5-4 combines with J gene TRBJ1-3, with TRBD1 as a possible D gene (5 bases). Germline V lookup: CDR1 SGHNT, CDR2 YYREEE (reference sequence). CDR3 size: 12 residues.

A word on this clonotype: Given the absence of the conserved phenylalanine or tryptophan at the CDR3 end, a read error is likely. V is TRBV6-5 and J is TRBJ2-2; 7 bases fit TRBD1. J gave up 5 bases and V 9 bases, and 12 bases lay outside the gene matches. The CDR3 contains 15 residues. Germline loops: CDR1 MNHEY, CDR2 SVGAGI. CDR3 bases: TGTGCCAGTAGACCTTCAGGGGGACGGACCGGGGAGCTGTTTATT. Translated, it gives CASRPSGGRTGELFI.

Note on this clonotype: One end of the junction varies from germline; a read error may be responsible. The rearrangement uses TRBV4-1 and TRBJ2-7; possible D gene TRBD2, 7 bases. The CDR3 is made up of 16 amino acids. CDR1 MGHRA and CDR2 YSYEKL come from the germline V gene. Here the CDR3 reads CPSSRTLAREGDEHYF. DNA for the CDR3: TGCCCCAGCAGCCGGACACTAGCGAGAGAGGGGGACGAGCATTACTTC.

Of note for this clonotype: Germline is not matched at one junction end, which may reflect a read error. The chain has TRBV28 and TRBJ1-1; D is uncertain. CDR1 is MDHEN, CDR2 SYDVKM, per germline. This CDR3 region has 16 residues. The CDR3 region has the DNA TGTGCCAGCAGATCCCGCCTTTTGTCAGTGAACATTGAAGCTTTCTTT. Encoded protein: CASRSRLLSVNIEAFF.

This clonotype has just one count. This chain uses TRBV6-2 or TRBV6-3 with TRBJ2-5; D uncertain. V lost 8 bases and J 7 bases, leaving 20 bases between the germline ends. The germline gives CDR1 MNHEY, CDR2 SVGEGT. CDR3 length: 14 residues. The CDR3 spells CASCKRDGVGTQYF. The CDR3 nucleotides read TGTGCCAGCTGTAAACGAGACGGCGTAGGGACCCAGTACTTC.

This clonotype was recorded only once. Possible read error: a much larger clone is one base away. The V and J genes are TRBV28 and TRBJ1-2; TRBD1 might be the D (6 bases). CDR1 is MDHEN and CDR2 is SYDVKM in the germline V gene. The CDR3 runs 15 residues. The CDR3 region is CASSLFGRQGTGCTF. DNA of the CDR3: TGTGCCAGCAGTTTATTCGGTCGTCAGGGGACTGGCTGCACCTTC.

The chain links TRBV6-5 to TRBJ1-1; 8 bases map to TRBD1. The CDR3 totals 15 residues. From germline, CDR1 is MNHEY and CDR2 SVGAGI. Trimming took 6 bases from V and 9 from J; bases not matched to a gene: 15. The CDR3 loop is CASRTRTGLVAKAFF. CDR3 sequence (DNA): TGTGCCAGCAGGACCAGGACAGGGTTGGTCGCTAAAGCTTTCTTT.

A note on this clonotype: At one of its ends the junction is not consistent with the germline gene, which may arise from a read error. The J gene is TRBJ2-1, the V gene TRBV12-3 or TRBV12-4, with 7 bases that match TRBD2. CDR3 length: 12 residues. The CDR3 nucleotides are TGTGTCAGCAGATGGCGGGGGAATGAGCAGTTCTTC. Protein: CVSRWRGNEQFF.

As for this clonotype: A read error may account for a junction end that differs from germline. In DNA, the CDR3 is TGTGCCATCAGCTTAGCCACGGACAGGGTGGTCAATGAGCAGGTCTTC. Protein sequence: CAISLATDRVVNEQVF. This sequence joins TRBV11-2 and TRBJ2-1; 8 nucleotides agree with TRBD1. CDR1 and CDR2 from the germline V gene are SGHAT and FQNNGV. This CDR3 has 16 amino acids.

The rearrangement uses TRBV29-1 and TRBJ2-7; 8 bases align to TRBD1. The CDR3 has 11 amino acids. Germline loops: CDR1 SQVTM, CDR2 ANQGSEA. For the CDR3, the DNA is TGCGGCATCCGGACAGGGCCCGAGCAGTACTTC. Translating it yields CGIRTGPEQYF.

This clonotype was seen more than once but under ten times. The gene calls are TRBV11-1 and TRBJ2-2; no firm D call. This CDR3 comprises 12 residues. The V gene's germline CDR1 is SGHAT and CDR2 FQDESV (reference sequence). V was cut by 1 base and J by 9 bases, with 6 bases left in between. The CDR3 here is CASSLGCWELFF. Written as DNA, the CDR3 is TGTGCCAGCAGCTTAGGCTGCTGGGAGCTGTTTTTT.

As concerns this clonotype: A read error may produce the germline difference seen at one junction end. The genes are TRBV6-5 and TRBJ2-7, with D unresolved. This CDR3 has 13 residues. Per germline, CDR1 MNHEY and CDR2 SVGAGI. CDR3 DNA sequence: TGTGACAGCAGTTTGCCCGAAGTCATCGATCAGTACTTC. It translates to CDSSLPEVIDQYF.

This clonotype was seen only a few times. Its ends do not fully match the called genes, so a read error is possible. This rearrangement joins TRBV20-1 to TRBJ2-7, with D perhaps TRBD1 or TRBD2 (5 bases each). This CDR3 spans 11 amino acids. Looked up from germline, CDR1 is DFQATT and CDR2 is SNEGSKA (reference sequence). This chain's CDR3 is CGATGAVEQYF. Written as DNA, the CDR3 is TGCGGTGCTACCGGGGCAGTCGAGCAGTATTTC.

This clonotype was recorded only once. The junction departs from the called germline gene at one end, perhaps through a read error. The genes are TRBV29-1 and TRBJ1-1, with D perhaps TRBD1 (5 bases). CDR1 SQVTM and CDR2 ANQGSEA come from the germline V gene. The CDR3 is 14 amino acids. The CDR3 sequence is CSVFPATRGTEDFF. CDR3 coding DNA: TGCAGCGTGTTTCCTGCGACCCGGGGCACTGAAGATTTCTTT.

This clonotype was recorded only once. With a much larger clone just one base away, this may be a read error. The chain employs TRBV7-6 and TRBJ2-2; a weak D match, TRBD1 (6 bases). The length of the CDR3 is 15 residues. Deletions cut 5 bases from V and 2 bases from J, with 12 bases between. CDR1 and CDR2 from the germline V gene are SGHVS and FNYEAQ. CDR3 sequence (DNA): TGTGCCAGCAGCCGAAACAGGGTTAACACCGGGGAGCTGTTTTTT. Translating gives CASSRNRVNTGELFF.